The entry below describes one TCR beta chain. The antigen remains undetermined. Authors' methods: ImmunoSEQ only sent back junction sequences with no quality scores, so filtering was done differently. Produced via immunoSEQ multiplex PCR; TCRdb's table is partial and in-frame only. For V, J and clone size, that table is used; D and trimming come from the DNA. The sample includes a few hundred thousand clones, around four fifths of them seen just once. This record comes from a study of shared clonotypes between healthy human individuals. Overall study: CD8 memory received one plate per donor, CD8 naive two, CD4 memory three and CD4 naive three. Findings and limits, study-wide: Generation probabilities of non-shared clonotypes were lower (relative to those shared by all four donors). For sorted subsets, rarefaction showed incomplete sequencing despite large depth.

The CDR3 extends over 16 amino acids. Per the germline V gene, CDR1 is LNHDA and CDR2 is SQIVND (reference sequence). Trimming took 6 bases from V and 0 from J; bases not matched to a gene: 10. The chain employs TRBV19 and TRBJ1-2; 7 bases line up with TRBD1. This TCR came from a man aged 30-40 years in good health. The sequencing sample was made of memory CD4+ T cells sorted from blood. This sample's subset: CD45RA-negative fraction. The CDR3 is CASRGFRQGANYGYTF. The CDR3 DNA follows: TGTGCCAGTAGGGGATTTCGGCAGGGGGCTAACTATGGCTACACCTTC.